Following are 28 T cell receptor beta chains from one sample sequenced in a study of cytomegalovirus exposure and HLA in healthy donors. 60 Vbeta and 13 Jbeta primers were used in PCR. Data came from immunoSEQ multiplex PCR; TCRdb stores just in-frame clones and leaves some out. The sample yields around 190,000 clones, over 65% seen once. The sequencing input was PBMCs. These receptors were collected from a woman in her twenties or thirties in good health and CMV-seronegative.

This chain uses TRBV6-4 with TRBJ2-7; 9 nucleotides agree with TRBD2. The CDR3 spans 15 residues. Germline loops: CDR1 MRHNA, CDR2 SNTAGT. The ends lost 6 bases at V and 5 bases at J; junction bases unmatched: 11. The CDR3 coding sequence is TGTGCCAGCAGGGGGCGGAGCGGGAGGTTCCACGAGCAGTACTTC. Residues: CASRGRSGRFHEQYF.

The rearrangement uses TRBV7-8 and TRBJ1-2; 9 bases align to TRBD1. CDR1 is SGHVS, CDR2 FQNEAQ, per germline. This CDR3 comprises 15 residues. Unmatched junction bases numbered 11, after V lost 6 bases and J lost 6 bases. The CDR3 is CASSLTGGERHGYTF. In DNA, the CDR3 is TGTGCCAGCAGTCTAACAGGGGGCGAACGTCATGGCTACACCTTC.

The chain has TRBV7-9 and TRBJ2-1, with a possible D match to TRBD2 (6 bases). The CDR3 has 18 residues. Trimming shortened V by 5 bases and J by 0 bases, and 20 bases separated the two germline ends. Germline lookup yields CDR1 SEHNR and CDR2 FQNEAQ (reference sequence). The CDR3 coding sequence is TGTGCCAGCAGCCTGGGAGGATCACGAACAGACTCCTACAATGAGCAGTTCTTC. Protein: CASSLGGSRTDSYNEQFF.

This clone was picked up one time. This chain connects TRBV5-5 to TRBJ2-3, with TRBD2 matching 9 bases. From germline, CDR1 is SGHKS and CDR2 YYEKEE (reference sequence). Losses at the gene ends were 4 bases for V and 0 bases for J; bases not matched to a gene: 6. CDR3 length: 16 amino acids. The CDR3 region has the DNA TGTGCCAGCAGCCAAGGACTAGCGAGGAGCACAGATACGCAGTATTTT. Its protein is CASSQGLARSTDTQYF.

This chain joins TRBV30 and TRBJ2-7, with 11 bases aligning to TRBD1. Unmatched junction bases numbered 8, after V lost 5 bases and J lost 5 bases. The CDR3 is 14 residues long. From germline, CDR1 is GTSNPN and CDR2 SVGIG (reference sequence). The CDR3 here is CAWGRDRGFHEQYF. CDR3 bases: TGTGCCTGGGGCCGGGACAGGGGGTTTCACGAGCAGTACTTC.

The chain uses TRBV4-2 and TRBJ2-5, with D unresolved. V was pared by 2 bases and J by 5 bases, with 9 bases between. The CDR3 loop spans 13 amino acids. Germline V gene sequence: CDR1 LGHNA, CDR2 YNFKEQ. CDR3 nucleotides: TGTGCCAGCAGCCAACCATCCGAGGAGACCCAGTACTTC. Amino acid sequence: CASSQPSEETQYF.

V gene TRBV7-2 combines with J gene TRBJ1-4, with 12 bases fitting TRBD1. Germline-derived CDR1 and CDR2 are SGHTA and FQGNSA. The V segment lost 5 bases and the J segment 4 bases; nucleotides outside the gene matches: 14. The CDR3 consists of 19 residues. CDR3 in amino acids: CASSPHTGDRGPYNEKLFF. The CDR3 bases are TGTGCCAGCAGCCCTCACACGGGGGACAGGGGGCCATATAATGAAAAACTGTTTTTT.

The chain is built from TRBV25-1 and TRBJ2-1, with a tentative D call TRBD2 (5 bases). Trimming stripped 6 bases from V and 7 bases from J, with 13 bases between. Germline V gives CDR1 MGHDK, CDR2 SYGVNS. The CDR3 runs 13 residues. CDR3 coding DNA: TGTGCCAGCAGCCATAGACGGACTAATGAGCAGTTCTTC. Its translation is CASSHRRTNEQFF. The full variable domain, its missing parts supplied by reference TRBV25-1 and TRBJ2-1, is EADIYQTPRYLVIGTGKKITLECSQTMGHDKMYWYQQDPGMELHLIHYSYGVNSTEKGDLSSESTVSRIRTEHFPLTLESARPSHTSQYLCASSHRRTNEQFFGPGTRLTVL.

The chain is built from TRBV10-3 and TRBJ2-3; tentatively, D is TRBD2 (5 bases). Trimming shortened V by 7 bases and J by 3 bases, and 14 bases separated the two germline ends. The CDR3 length is 14 residues. Germline CDR1 reads ENHRY; CDR2 reads SYGVKD. CDR3 nucleotides: TGTGCCATCAAATCCGGGAATGTGACAGATACGCAGTATTTT. This codes for CAIKSGNVTDTQYF.

The chain couples TRBV7-9 to TRBJ1-2; no reliable D call. This CDR3 comprises 14 residues. V lost 1 base to trimming and J lost 0 bases, with 6 bases between them. Per germline, CDR1 SEHNR and CDR2 FQNEAQ (reference sequence). The CDR3 loop is CASSLGSPNYGYTF. The DNA for the CDR3 is TGTGCCAGCAGCTTAGGTAGCCCTAACTATGGCTACACCTTC.

This clone showed up just a few times. This chain connects TRBV6-6 to TRBJ1-2; D is ambiguous. The CDR3 consists of 13 residues. Deletions cut 0 bases from V and 7 bases from J, with 9 bases between. CDR1 is MNHNY and CDR2 is SVGAGI in the germline V gene (reference sequence). CDR3 DNA sequence: TGTGCCAGCAGTTACTCGACCCCGGGTGGCTACACCTTC. Protein: CASSYSTPGGYTF.

This clone was seen only once. The chain uses TRBV7-3 and TRBJ2-7; weak D call: TRBD2 (7 bases). Trimming took off 3 bases at V and 6 bases at J, with 12 bases between the two ends. This CDR3 is 13 amino acids long. Germline CDR1 and CDR2: SGHTA and FQGTGA. The CDR3 here is CASSFGGLGEQYF. CDR3 in DNA: TGTGCCAGCAGCTTCGGGGGGCTTGGCGAGCAGTACTTC. Full variable domain (rest looked up from reference TRBV7-3 and TRBJ2-7): GAGVSQTPSNKVTEKGKYVELRCDPISGHTALYWYRQSLGQGPEFLIYFQGTGAADDSGLPNDRFFAVRPEGSVSTLKIQRTERGDSAVYLCASSFGGLGEQYFGPGTRLTVT.

This chain uses TRBV15 with TRBJ1-4, with D possibly matching TRBD1 (6 bases). Germline CDR1 reads LNHNV; CDR2 reads YYDKDF (reference sequence). The CDR3 is 16 residues long. Trimming pared 0 bases from V and 6 bases from J, leaving 14 bases between. The CDR3 here is CATSRDLGAGHEKLFF. The CDR3 nucleotides read TGTGCCACCAGCAGAGATCTGGGGGCGGGTCATGAAAAACTGTTTTTT. The full variable domain, in which reference TRBV15 and TRBJ1-4 provide the parts outside the CDR3, is DAMVIQNPRYQVTQFGKPVTLSCSQTLNHNVMYWYQQKSSQAPKLLFHYYDKDFNNEADTPDNFQSRRPNTSFCFLDIRSPGLGDTAMYLCATSRDLGAGHEKLFFGSGTQLSVL.

This chain links TRBV13 with TRBJ2-7, with D unclear. Trimming took off 5 bases at V and 12 bases at J, with 14 bases between the two ends. Germline V CDR1 and CDR2: PRHDT, FYEKMQ (reference sequence). The CDR3 runs 11 residues. CDR3 region: CASSLDQRPYF. DNA of the CDR3: TGTGCCAGCAGCCTAGATCAGAGGCCGTACTTC.

The chain is built from TRBV28 and TRBJ1-6; D gene unclear. The V end lost 6 bases, the J end lost 3 bases, and 3 bases lay between the germline ends. From germline, CDR1 is MDHEN and CDR2 SYDVKM. CDR3 size: 12 residues. CDR3 residues: CASSRYNSPLHF. The CDR3 nucleotides are TGTGCCAGCAGCCGCTATAATTCACCCCTCCACTTT.

V usage is TRBV5-1 and J usage is TRBJ2-3; a weak D match, TRBD2 (6 bases). This CDR3 spans 14 amino acids. V lost 4 bases and J 1 base, leaving 10 bases between the germline ends. The V gene's germline CDR1 is SGHRS and CDR2 YFSETQ. This CDR3 is CASSRGGGTDTQYF. CDR3 bases: TGCGCCAGCAGCCGAGGAGGGGGCACAGATACGCAGTATTTT.

This sequence joins TRBV15 and TRBJ1-2; 9 bases align to TRBD1. V dropped 0 bases and J dropped 4; count of bases not matched to a gene: 6. Germline CDR1 is LNHNV and CDR2 is YYDKDF (reference sequence). The CDR3 is made up of 16 amino acids. DNA of the CDR3: TGTGCCACCAGCAGAGATCTAGGGACAGGGAGCTATGGCTACACCTTC. Encoded protein: CATSRDLGTGSYGYTF. The full variable domain, in which reference TRBV15 and TRBJ1-2 provide the parts outside the CDR3, is DAMVIQNPRYQVTQFGKPVTLSCSQTLNHNVMYWYQQKSSQAPKLLFHYYDKDFNNEADTPDNFQSRRPNTSFCFLDIRSPGLGDTAMYLCATSRDLGTGSYGYTFGSGTRLTVV.

The sample holds a few counts of this clone. The rearrangement joins TRBV9 to TRBJ2-2; 7 bases fit TRBD2. Germline V lookup: CDR1 SGDLS, CDR2 YYNGEE. The trim removed 2 bases at V and 5 bases at J, leaving 9 bases unmatched. The CDR3 length is 16 residues. The CDR3 nucleotides read TGTGCCAGCAGCGTCCGAGTAGCGGGTGGGACCGGGGAGCTGTTTTTT. Its protein product is CASSVRVAGGTGELFF.

V and J are TRBV7-2 and TRBJ1-3; D perhaps matches TRBD1 (5 bases). Germline values: CDR1 SGHTA, CDR2 FQGNSA. The CDR3 loop spans 17 amino acids. Between the trimmed V and J ends, which lost 0 bases and 0 bases, there was a span of 12 bases. The CDR3 coding sequence is TGTGCCAGCAGCTTAGCTTTGGGGGGGATCTCTGGAAACACCATATATTTT. This encodes CASSLALGGISGNTIYF.

The chain joins TRBV5-6 to TRBJ1-5; D call uncertain. Trimming took 0 bases from V and 7 from J, leaving 14 bases between them. CDR3 length equals 15 residues. Germline assignment: CDR1 SGHDT and CDR2 YYEEEE. CDR3 sequence reads: CASSLGRQETQPQHF. The DNA of the CDR3 is TGTGCCAGCAGCTTGGGTCGCCAGGAAACGCAGCCCCAGCATTTT.

The chain employs TRBV29-1 and TRBJ1-2; 7 bases align to TRBD1. In germline, CDR1 is SQVTM, CDR2 ANQGSEA. The CDR3 contains 11 residues. Unmatched junction bases numbered 6, after V lost 6 bases and J lost 8 bases. CDR3: CSVKGAVGYTF. In DNA, the CDR3 is TGCAGCGTAAAGGGGGCGGTGGGCTACACCTTC.

The chain combines TRBV4-1 with TRBJ1-1; the D is unclear. This CDR3 region has 15 residues. V lost 0 bases and J 2 bases, leaving 10 bases between the germline ends. Germline-derived CDR1 and CDR2 are MGHRA and YSYEKL. CDR3 amino acids: CASSQDTSRNTEAFF. DNA for the CDR3: TGCGCCAGCAGCCAAGATACTAGCAGAAACACTGAAGCTTTCTTT.

The chain's CDR3 is CASGGTGTAYEQYF. CDR3 in DNA: TGTGCTAGTGGCGGTACCGGGACAGCCTACGAGCAGTACTTC. The chain has TRBV12-5 and TRBJ2-7; 7 bases line up with TRBD1. CDR3 length: 14 residues. Germline lookup yields CDR1 LGHNT and CDR2 FRNRAP. The V and J ends lost 6 bases and 2 bases, in that order; junction bases with no gene match: 7.

The V gene is TRBV5-1, the J gene TRBJ1-4, with D possibly matching TRBD1 (5 bases). CDR1 and CDR2 from the germline V gene are SGHRS and YFSETQ. This CDR3 contains 17 residues. V gave up 3 bases and J gave up 1 base, with 16 bases separating them. CDR3 residues: CASSSRIAGGTNEKLFF. The CDR3 DNA follows: TGCGCCAGCAGCTCGAGGATCGCCGGGGGAACTAATGAAAAACTGTTTTTT. Supplemented by reference TRBV5-1 and TRBJ1-4, the full variable domain reads KAGVTQTPRYLIKTRGQQVTLSCSPISGHRSVSWYQQTPGQGLQFLFEYFSETQRNKGNFPGRFSGRQFSNSRSEMNVSTLELGDSALYLCASSSRIAGGTNEKLFFGSGTQLSVL.

CDR3 DNA sequence: TGTGCCAGCTCACCTTTTTCCGCCGGGGTAACTAATGAAAAACTGTTTTTT. It specifies CASSPFSAGVTNEKLFF. V usage is TRBV18 and J usage is TRBJ1-4; D ambiguous. CDR1 and CDR2 from the germline V gene are KGHSH and LQKENI. This CDR3 has 17 residues. Deletions cut 3 bases from V and 1 base from J, with 15 bases between.

The V gene is TRBV5-4, the J gene TRBJ1-1; 8 nucleotides align to TRBD1. The CDR3 loop spans 15 amino acids. The germline CDR1 and CDR2 sequences are SGHNT and YYREEE (reference sequence). Unmatched junction bases numbered 7, after V lost 3 bases and J lost 3 bases. This CDR3 reads CASSSRGRGDTEAFF. The CDR3 nucleotides are TGTGCCAGCAGCTCCAGGGGGCGCGGGGACACTGAAGCTTTCTTT.

This chain links TRBV18 with TRBJ1-2, with D hard to call. Germline V gene lookup returns CDR1 KGHSH and CDR2 LQKENI. This CDR3 spans 12 amino acids. With 3 bases removed from V and 6 bases from J, the gap between germline ends came to 8 bases. The CDR3 loop is CASSPNGDGYTF. DNA of the CDR3: TGTGCCAGCTCACCGAACGGGGATGGCTACACCTTC.

This clone occurred a few times. The chain carries TRBV6-6 and TRBJ1-5; the D gene is possibly TRBD1 (6 bases). V gave up 6 bases and J gave up 3 bases, with 12 bases separating them. The germline gives CDR1 MNHNY, CDR2 SVGAGI (reference sequence). This CDR3 is 14 amino acids long. The DNA for the CDR3 is TGTGCCAGCAGCTTCAGGGGCTACAATCAGCCCCAGCATTTT. This translates into CASSFRGYNQPQHF.